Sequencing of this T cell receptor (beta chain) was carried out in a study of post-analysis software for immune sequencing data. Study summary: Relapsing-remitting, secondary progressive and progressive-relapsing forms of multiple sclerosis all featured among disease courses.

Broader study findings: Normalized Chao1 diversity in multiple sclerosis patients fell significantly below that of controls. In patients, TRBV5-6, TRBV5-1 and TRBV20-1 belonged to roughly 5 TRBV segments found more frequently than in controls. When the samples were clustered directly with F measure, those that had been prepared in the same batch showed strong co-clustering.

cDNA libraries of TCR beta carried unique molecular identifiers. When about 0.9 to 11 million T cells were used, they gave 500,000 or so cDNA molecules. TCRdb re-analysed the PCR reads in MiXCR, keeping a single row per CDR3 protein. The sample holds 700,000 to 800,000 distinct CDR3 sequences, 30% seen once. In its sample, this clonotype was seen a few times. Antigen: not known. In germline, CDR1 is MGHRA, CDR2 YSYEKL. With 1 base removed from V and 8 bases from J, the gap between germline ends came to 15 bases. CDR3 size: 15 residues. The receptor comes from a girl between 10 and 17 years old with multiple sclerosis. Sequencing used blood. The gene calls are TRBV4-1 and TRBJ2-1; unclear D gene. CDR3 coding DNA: TGCGCCAGCAGCCAAGTGCCAATGGCGGCCGATGAGCAGTTCTTC. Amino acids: CASSQVPMAADEQFF.